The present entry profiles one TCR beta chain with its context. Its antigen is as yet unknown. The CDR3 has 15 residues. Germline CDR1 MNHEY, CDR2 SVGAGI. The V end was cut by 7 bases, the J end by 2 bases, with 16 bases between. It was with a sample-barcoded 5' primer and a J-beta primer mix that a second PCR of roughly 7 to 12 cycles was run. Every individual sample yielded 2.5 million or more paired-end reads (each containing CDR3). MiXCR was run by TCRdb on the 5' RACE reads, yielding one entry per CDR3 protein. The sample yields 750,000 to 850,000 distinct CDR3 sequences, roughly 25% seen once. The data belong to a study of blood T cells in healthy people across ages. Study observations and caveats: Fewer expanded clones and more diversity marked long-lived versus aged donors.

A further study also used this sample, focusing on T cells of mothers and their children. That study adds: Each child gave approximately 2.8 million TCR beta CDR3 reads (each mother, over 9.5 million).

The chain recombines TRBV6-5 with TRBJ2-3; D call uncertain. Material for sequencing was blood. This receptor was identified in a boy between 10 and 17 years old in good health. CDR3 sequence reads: CASTRGGVYTDTQYF. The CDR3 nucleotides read TGTGCCAGCACCCGTGGTGGGGTCTACACAGATACGCAGTATTTT.